These 7 T cell receptor beta chains originate from one sample sequenced in a study of Ad26.COV2.S vaccination and SARS-CoV-2 variants. Only in-frame clones appear in the TCRdb table, and some are missing; sequencing was by immunoSEQ multiplex PCR. The data show some 400,000 clones, around 89% seen once. This sample's treatment: roughly 20 received Ad26.COV2.S at low or high dose, single or two shots; about 5 received placebo; per-sample allocation not given. All samples were drawn on day 63, counting from the first vaccine or placebo injection. Here the sequenced sample was peripheral blood, taken in a trial of Ad26.COV2.S vaccine versus placebo. These receptors were obtained from a person between 18 and 59 years old who received the Ad26.COV2.S COVID-19 vaccine or a placebo.

This clone was seen more than once but under ten times. The J gene is TRBJ1-3, the V gene TRBV9; tentative D call: TRBD1 (5 bases). Trimming shortened V by 4 bases and J by 4 bases, and 9 bases separated the two germline ends. CDR3 length equals 13 residues. The germline gives CDR1 SGDLS, CDR2 YYNGEE. The CDR3: CASSSGRGNTIYF. The CDR3 DNA sequence: TGTGCCAGCAGCTCGGGACGGGGAAACACCATATATTTT.

This sequence joins TRBV5-8 and TRBJ2-2; D gene uncertain. The CDR3 is 16 amino acids. Germline values: CDR1 SGHTS, CDR2 YDEGEE. V was shortened by 4 bases and J by 0 bases, with 13 bases between the two germline ends. CDR3 DNA: TGTGCCAGCAGCCGAGACTGGGGATCGAACACCGGGGAGCTGTTTTTT. It codes for CASSRDWGSNTGELFF.

The chain is built from TRBV3-1 (or the pseudogene TRBV3-2) and TRBJ2-1, with D unclear. Looked up from germline, CDR1 is LGHDT and CDR2 is YNNKEL (reference sequence). The CDR3 loop spans 15 amino acids. Trimming took 0 bases from V and 8 from J, leaving 14 bases between them. The CDR3 coding sequence is TGTGCCAGCAGCCAAGATTATGGCCCTGCTGATGAGCAGTTCTTC. Translated: CASSQDYGPADEQFF.

About this clone: This may stem from a read error, because a much larger clone lies one nucleotide away. The V call is TRBV28, the J call TRBJ1-2; TRBD1 matches 9 bases. The junction had 3 bases not matched to a gene; V was cut back by 6 bases and J by 4 bases. The germline V gene encodes CDR1 MDHEN and CDR2 SYDVKM. The CDR3 length is 13 residues. The CDR3 nucleotides read TGTGCCAGCAGCGCGACAGGGGGCTATGGCTACACCTTC. It is translated as CASSATGGYGYTF.

This chain joins TRBV25-1 and TRBJ2-7; 7 nucleotides match TRBD1. Germline assignment: CDR1 MGHDK and CDR2 SYGVNS. V was clipped by 4 bases and J by 12 bases; unmatched bases: 12. This CDR3 has 13 residues. The CDR3 coding sequence is TGTGCCAGCAGTGCGTGGGACAGAGGGGGAATGTACTTC. Its protein product is CASSAWDRGGMYF.

The V gene is TRBV7-2, the J gene TRBJ2-7, with 13 bases that match TRBD2. The V and J ends lost 5 bases and 2 bases, in that order; junction bases with no gene match: 6. Germline CDR1 is SGHTA and CDR2 is FQGNSA. The CDR3 covers 16 residues. CDR3 protein: CASSLDGLAGAYEQYF. The CDR3 nucleotides are TGTGCCAGCAGCCTGGACGGACTAGCGGGAGCCTACGAGCAGTACTTC.

CDR3 loop: CASSEGHGGYEQFF. CDR3 DNA: TGTGCCAGCAGTGAAGGACACGGGGGGTATGAGCAGTTCTTC. The V gene is TRBV6-1, the J gene TRBJ2-1, with 7 bases identical to TRBD2. Germline V lookup: CDR1 MNHNS, CDR2 SASEGT. The CDR3 sequence is 14 residues long. V was clipped by 1 base and J by 8 bases; unmatched bases: 5.